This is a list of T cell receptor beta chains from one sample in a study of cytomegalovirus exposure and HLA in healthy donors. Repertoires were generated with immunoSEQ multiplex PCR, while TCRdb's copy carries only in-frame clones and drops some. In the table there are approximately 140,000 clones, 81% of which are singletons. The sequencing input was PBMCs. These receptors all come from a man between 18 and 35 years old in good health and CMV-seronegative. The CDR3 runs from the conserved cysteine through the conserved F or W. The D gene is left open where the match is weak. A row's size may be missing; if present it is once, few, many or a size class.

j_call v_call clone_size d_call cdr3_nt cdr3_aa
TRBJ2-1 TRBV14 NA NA TGTGCCAGCAGCCAAGGCTCCGACTGGGTTTCCTACAATGAGCAGTTCTTC CASSQGSDWVSYNEQFF
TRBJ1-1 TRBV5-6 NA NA TGTGCCAGCAGCTTGGTTTTACGGGCGGGGGGTACCGAAGCTTTCTTT CASSLVLRAGGTEAFF
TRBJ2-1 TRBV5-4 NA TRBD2 TGTGCCAGCAGTCCCGGGGGGAGCTCCTACAATGAGCAGTTCTTC CASSPGGSSYNEQFF
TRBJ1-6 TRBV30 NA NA TGTGCCTGGACCAACTACAGGAGCTCCTATAATTCACCCCTCCACTTT CAWTNYRSSYNSPLHF
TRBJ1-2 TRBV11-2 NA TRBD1 TGTGCCAGCAGCATAGACAGGGGGCAGGGCTACACCTTC CASSIDRGQGYTF
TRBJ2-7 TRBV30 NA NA TGTGCCTGGAGTGATGGACAGTCCTACGAGCAGTACTTC CAWSDGQSYEQYF
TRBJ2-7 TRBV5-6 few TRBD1 TGTGCCAGCAGCAACCGGGACAGACACTACGAGCAGTACTTC CASSNRDRHYEQYF
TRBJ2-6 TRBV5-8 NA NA TGTGCCAGCAGCGCCGGACACACTGGGGCCAACGTCCTGACTTTC CASSAGHTGANVLTF
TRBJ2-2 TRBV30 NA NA TGTGCCTGGAGCCCCGATGGGGGGGCGCGCGGGGAGCTGTTTTTT CAWSPDGGARGELFF
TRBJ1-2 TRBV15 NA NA TGTGCCACCAGCAGAGATCAGGGGAACTATGGCTACACCTTC CATSRDQGNYGYTF
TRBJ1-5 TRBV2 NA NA TGTGCCAGCAGTGTACAGTCCTCCAATCAGCCCCAGCATTTT CASSVQSSNQPQHF
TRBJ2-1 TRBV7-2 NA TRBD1 TGTGCCAGCAGCTCCCGACAGGGAGTTGGGAATGAGCAGTTCTTC CASSSRQGVGNEQFF
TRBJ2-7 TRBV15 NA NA TGTGCCACCAGCTACCCGACAGGGAGGTCCTACGAGCAGTACTTC CATSYPTGRSYEQYF
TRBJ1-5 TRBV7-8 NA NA TGTGCCAGCAGCTTAGGAGGAGGGTCGGGACAGCCCCAGCATTTT CASSLGGGSGQPQHF
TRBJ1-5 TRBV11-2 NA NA TGTGCCAGCAGCACCCAGGGTTGGCCCCAGCATTTT CASSTQGWPQHF
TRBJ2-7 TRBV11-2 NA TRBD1 TGTGCCAGCAGCTTAAGTGGGACAGGGGCCTACGAGCAGTACTTC CASSLSGTGAYEQYF
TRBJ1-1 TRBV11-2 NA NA TGTGCCAGCAGCGCCATCCGGACAGCAGAAGCTTTCTTT CASSAIRTAEAFF
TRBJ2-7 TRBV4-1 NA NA TGCGCCAGCAGCCAAGACCCCCAGACTTACGAGCAGTACTTC CASSQDPQTYEQYF
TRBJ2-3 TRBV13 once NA TGTGCCAGCAGCTTGACAGGCGAAATGGATACGCAGTATTTT CASSLTGEMDTQYF
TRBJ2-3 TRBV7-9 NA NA TGTGCCAGCAGCCGTTTGAGCACAGATACGCAGTATTTT CASSRLSTDTQYF
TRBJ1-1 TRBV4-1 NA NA TGCGCCAGCAGCCAAGAATCCTTCGGGCAGGGATATTCGGGGAACACTGAAGCTTTCTTT CASSQESFGQGYSGNTEAFF
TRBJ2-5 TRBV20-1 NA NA TGCAGTGCTAAGAGGGAGACCCAGTACTTC CSAKRETQYF
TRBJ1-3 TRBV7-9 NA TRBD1 TGTGCCAGCAGCTTGGAGGGACAGGGGGCGCTGGACACCATATATTTT CASSLEGQGALDTIYF
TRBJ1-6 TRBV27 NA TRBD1 TGTGCCAGCAGTCCGAGGACAGGGGCCCTATTATCCCTCCACTTT CASSPRTGALLSLHF
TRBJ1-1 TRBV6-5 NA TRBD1 TGTGCCAGCAAACGGGGACAGTTAATGAACAGTGAAGCTTTCTTT CASKRGQLMNSEAFF
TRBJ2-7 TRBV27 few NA TGTGCCAGCAGTTTAAGGGGCGACGAGCAGTACTTC CASSLRGDEQYF
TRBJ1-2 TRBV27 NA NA TGTGCCAGCAGAAACCCAGGACAGTACTATGGCTACACCTTC CASRNPGQYYGYTF